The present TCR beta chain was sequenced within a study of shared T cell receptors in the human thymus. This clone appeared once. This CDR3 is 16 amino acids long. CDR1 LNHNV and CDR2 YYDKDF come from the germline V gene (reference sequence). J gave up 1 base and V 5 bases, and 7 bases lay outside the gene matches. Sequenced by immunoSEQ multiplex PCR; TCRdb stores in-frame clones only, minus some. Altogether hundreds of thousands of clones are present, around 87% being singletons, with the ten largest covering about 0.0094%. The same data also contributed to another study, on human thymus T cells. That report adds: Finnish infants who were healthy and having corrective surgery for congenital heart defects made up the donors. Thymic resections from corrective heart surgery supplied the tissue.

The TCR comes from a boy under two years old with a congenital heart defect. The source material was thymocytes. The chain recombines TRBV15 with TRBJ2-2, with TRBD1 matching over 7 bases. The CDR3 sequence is CATSAPGTENTGELFF. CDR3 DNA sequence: TGTGCCACCAGCGCTCCCGGGACAGAGAACACCGGGGAGCTGTTTTTT.